A selection of T cell receptor beta chains follows, all from one sample in a study of blood T cell repertoires in COVID-19. The protocol was immunoSEQ multiplex PCR, while the TCRdb copy is restricted to in-frame clones and leaves out a portion. The sample lists around 100,000 clones, about nine tenths seen once, with more than 1.5% in the top ten. Material for sequencing was peripheral blood. The receptors were sampled from a human donor with active COVID-19. The donor label of this sample is uncertain. Each CDR3 is given with its conserved first and last residue. Each record gives: D gene, V gene, clone size, J gene, CDR3 DNA, CDR3 protein. A D gene is named only where the DNA matches it firmly. Size is omitted from some rows. Given values are once, few, many or a class for expanded clones.

d_gene: .; v_gene: TRBV7-7; abundance: .; j_gene: TRBJ1-1; CDR3nt: TGTGCCAGCAGCGCAGAGGGAGGAACTGAAGCTTTCTTT; CDR3aa: CASSAEGGTEAFF
d_gene: .; v_gene: TRBV27; abundance: few; j_gene: TRBJ2-7; CDR3nt: TGTGCCAGCAGTGATTTAGGGGTACGGAGCGAGCAGTACTTC; CDR3aa: CASSDLGVRSEQYF
d_gene: .; v_gene: TRBV6-5; abundance: .; j_gene: TRBJ2-7; CDR3nt: TGTGCCAGCAGCGACGGACTGAGATCCTACGAGCAGTACTTC; CDR3aa: CASSDGLRSYEQYF
d_gene: TRBD2; v_gene: TRBV7-3; abundance: few; j_gene: TRBJ2-3; CDR3nt: TGTGCCAGCAGTATTGGGGGGGGCACAGATACGCAGTATTTT; CDR3aa: CASSIGGGTDTQYF
d_gene: .; v_gene: TRBV6-5; abundance: .; j_gene: TRBJ1-2; CDR3nt: TGTGCCAGCAGTTACTCGCCGACAGCTCTCTATGGCTACACCTTC; CDR3aa: CASSYSPTALYGYTF
d_gene: TRBD2; v_gene: TRBV7-2; abundance: .; j_gene: TRBJ2-7; CDR3nt: TGTGCCAGCAGCTTAGGTAGCGGGTACGAGCAGTACTTC; CDR3aa: CASSLGSGYEQYF
d_gene: TRBD1; v_gene: TRBV5-1; abundance: .; j_gene: TRBJ1-1; CDR3nt: TGCGCCAGCAGCTTGGTAGGGGGCGACATGAACACTGAAGCTTTCTTT; CDR3aa: CASSLVGGDMNTEAFF
d_gene: .; v_gene: TRBV6-5; abundance: .; j_gene: TRBJ1-1; CDR3nt: TGTGCCAGCAGATCACTATGGGTCGCCGAAGCTTTCTTT; CDR3aa: CASRSLWVAEAFF
d_gene: TRBD1; v_gene: TRBV18; abundance: once; j_gene: TRBJ1-1; CDR3nt: TGTGCCAGCTCGCTGACAGGGACGCTCACTGAAGCTTTCTTT; CDR3aa: CASSLTGTLTEAFF
d_gene: TRBD1; v_gene: TRBV19; abundance: .; j_gene: TRBJ2-5; CDR3nt: TGTGCCAGTAGATCAGGGGGTCGGGAGACCCAGTACTTC; CDR3aa: CASRSGGRETQYF
d_gene: TRBD1; v_gene: TRBV19; abundance: .; j_gene: TRBJ1-2; CDR3nt: TGTGCCAGTAGTGGCGCGACAGGGGTCTATGGCTACACCTTC; CDR3aa: CASSGATGVYGYTF
d_gene: .; v_gene: TRBV4-1; abundance: .; j_gene: TRBJ1-1; CDR3nt: TGCGCCAGCAGCCAAGACCCTATAATGAGGGCCGAAGCTTTCTTT; CDR3aa: CASSQDPIMRAEAFF
d_gene: TRBD2; v_gene: TRBV19; abundance: .; j_gene: TRBJ2-3; CDR3nt: TGTGCCAGTAGCTCCGAGCGGGGGGCATCAGATACGCAGTATTTT; CDR3aa: CASSSERGASDTQYF
d_gene: TRBD2; v_gene: TRBV3-1/TRBV3-2; abundance: once; j_gene: TRBJ2-5; CDR3nt: TGTGCCAGCAGCCAAGTTGGGAGCGGGGGTGGGGCAGAGACCCAGTACTTC; CDR3aa: CASSQVGSGGGAETQYF
d_gene: .; v_gene: TRBV4-2; abundance: .; j_gene: TRBJ1-5; CDR3nt: TGTGCCAGCAGCCAAGATCCAGACTATAGCAATCAGCCCCAGCATTTT; CDR3aa: CASSQDPDYSNQPQHF
d_gene: .; v_gene: TRBV6-5; abundance: .; j_gene: TRBJ1-4; CDR3nt: TGTGCCAGCAGTTATCGAACAGAGCCCGAAAAACTGTTTTTT; CDR3aa: CASSYRTEPEKLFF
d_gene: TRBD2; v_gene: TRBV3-1/TRBV3-2; abundance: .; j_gene: TRBJ2-6; CDR3nt: TGTGCCAGCAGCCAAGGTAGCGGGAGGGCTGGGGCCAACGTCCTGACTTTC; CDR3aa: CASSQGSGRAGANVLTF
d_gene: TRBD1; v_gene: TRBV6-5; abundance: .; j_gene: TRBJ1-2; CDR3nt: TGTGCCAGCGGGGACAGGGTCAACTATGGCTACACCTTC; CDR3aa: CASGDRVNYGYTF
d_gene: TRBD1; v_gene: TRBV6-5; abundance: .; j_gene: TRBJ1-4; CDR3nt: TGTGCCAGCAGTTCCGGGACAGTCGTTAAAGGTGAAAAACTGTTTTTT; CDR3aa: CASSSGTVVKGEKLFF
d_gene: .; v_gene: TRBV2; abundance: once; j_gene: TRBJ1-6; CDR3nt: TGTGCCAGCAGTGTTACCGGAGGGAATTCACCCCTCCACTTT; CDR3aa: CASSVTGGNSPLHF
d_gene: .; v_gene: TRBV7-9; abundance: .; j_gene: TRBJ1-1; CDR3nt: TGTGCCAGCAGAAGGGGGACTGAAGCTTTCTTT; CDR3aa: CASRRGTEAFF
d_gene: TRBD1; v_gene: TRBV3-1/TRBV3-2; abundance: .; j_gene: TRBJ1-2; CDR3nt: TGTGCCAGCAGCCTTCCCCTAACCGACAGGGATAATGGCTACACCTTC; CDR3aa: CASSLPLTDRDNGYTF
d_gene: TRBD1; v_gene: TRBV19; abundance: few; j_gene: TRBJ1-2; CDR3nt: TGTGCCGGACGGACAGGGCTAGACTATGGCTACACCTTC; CDR3aa: CAGRTGLDYGYTF
d_gene: TRBD1; v_gene: TRBV7-8; abundance: few; j_gene: TRBJ1-5; CDR3nt: TGTGCCAGCAGCTTGACAGGGGGCGCTATCCAGCCCCAGCATTTT; CDR3aa: CASSLTGGAIQPQHF
d_gene: TRBD2; v_gene: TRBV2; abundance: .; j_gene: TRBJ2-1; CDR3nt: TGTGCCAGCAGTGACCCCCTGCGGGGGACCTACAATGAGCAGTTCTTC; CDR3aa: CASSDPLRGTYNEQFF
d_gene: .; v_gene: TRBV18; abundance: .; j_gene: TRBJ1-6; CDR3nt: TGTGCCAGCTCACCATCCCCCCAAAATTCACCCCTCCACTTT; CDR3aa: CASSPSPQNSPLHF
d_gene: TRBD1; v_gene: TRBV9; abundance: once; j_gene: TRBJ1-2; CDR3nt: TGTGCCAGCAGCGCGAGGGGGACAGGCCTCTATGGCTACACCTTC; CDR3aa: CASSARGTGLYGYTF
d_gene: .; v_gene: TRBV4-1; abundance: .; j_gene: TRBJ1-2; CDR3nt: TGCGCCAGCAGCCAAGACCAATCCCACAGGGCCTACTATGGCTACACCTTC; CDR3aa: CASSQDQSHRAYYGYTF
d_gene: .; v_gene: TRBV4-1; abundance: .; j_gene: TRBJ1-3; CDR3nt: TGCGCCAGCAGCCTCGGGGGGAACACCATATATTTT; CDR3aa: CASSLGGNTIYF
d_gene: TRBD1; v_gene: TRBV2; abundance: .; j_gene: TRBJ1-2; CDR3nt: TGTGCCAGCAGTGTAGACAGGGCTGGCTACACCTTC; CDR3aa: CASSVDRAGYTF
d_gene: TRBD1; v_gene: TRBV19; abundance: .; j_gene: TRBJ1-1; CDR3nt: TGTGCCAGTAGGAAGGGGACAGGGTTATCTACTGAAGCTTTCTTT; CDR3aa: CASRKGTGLSTEAFF
d_gene: .; v_gene: TRBV7-9; abundance: .; j_gene: TRBJ1-5; CDR3nt: TGTGCCAGCAGCCTAGGACAGCTGGGCCAGCATTTT; CDR3aa: CASSLGQLGQHF
d_gene: .; v_gene: TRBV5-6; abundance: .; j_gene: TRBJ1-1; CDR3nt: TGTGCCAGCAGCGCGGCTCCCAGAAGGAACACTGAAGCTTTCTTT; CDR3aa: CASSAAPRRNTEAFF
d_gene: TRBD2; v_gene: TRBV6-6; abundance: .; j_gene: TRBJ2-1; CDR3nt: TGTGCCAGCAGTTACTCCCGCGGGGGCTACAATGAGCAGTTCTTC; CDR3aa: CASSYSRGGYNEQFF
d_gene: .; v_gene: TRBV4-1; abundance: .; j_gene: TRBJ2-1; CDR3nt: TGCGCCAGCAGCCAAGAAGAATCGTGGGGGCGCGAGTTCTTC; CDR3aa: CASSQEESWGREFF
d_gene: .; v_gene: TRBV5-5; abundance: .; j_gene: TRBJ1-1; CDR3nt: TGTGCCAGCAGCTTGGCACGGGTCACTGAAGCTTTCTTT; CDR3aa: CASSLARVTEAFF
d_gene: TRBD1; v_gene: TRBV7-6; abundance: .; j_gene: TRBJ1-3; CDR3nt: TGTGCCAGCAGCTTAAGCCGCAGGGGGGCTGGAAACACCATATATTTT; CDR3aa: CASSLSRRGAGNTIYF
d_gene: .; v_gene: TRBV5-1; abundance: .; j_gene: TRBJ2-4; CDR3nt: TGCGCCAGCAGCTTGGTCGCATGGGGGGAAGGCAAAAACATTCAGTACTTC; CDR3aa: CASSLVAWGEGKNIQYF
d_gene: .; v_gene: TRBV19; abundance: .; j_gene: TRBJ1-5; CDR3nt: TGTGCCAGTAGGAACCCCCTAGGGGGAAGGGGCCAGCCCCAGCATTTT; CDR3aa: CASRNPLGGRGQPQHF
d_gene: .; v_gene: TRBV6-5; abundance: .; j_gene: TRBJ1-6; CDR3nt: TGTGCCAGCAGTTACTCGAAGGGGGGGAGAAATTCACCCCTCCACTTT; CDR3aa: CASSYSKGGRNSPLHF
d_gene: .; v_gene: TRBV3-1/TRBV3-2; abundance: once; j_gene: TRBJ2-5; CDR3nt: TGTGCCAGCAGCCAAGGTCCAGGGAACCAAGAGACCCAGTACTTC; CDR3aa: CASSQGPGNQETQYF
d_gene: .; v_gene: TRBV7-6; abundance: .; j_gene: TRBJ1-4; CDR3nt: TGTGCCAGCAGCTTAGCCCCAGACACCCCACGAGGGAACTTTAATGAAAAACTGTTTTTT; CDR3aa: CASSLAPDTPRGNFNEKLFF